The 21 T cell receptor beta chains listed next were all sequenced from one sample in a study of response to subunit inactivated influenza vaccine. TCRdb reprocessed the RT-PCR reads with MiXCR, giving one entry per CDR3 protein. Seen here are about 780,000 distinct CDR3 sequences, around 20% observed once, and the top ten hold 11%. The sample here was PBMCs from blood, taken roughly 5 days after vaccination. All receptors derive from a man between 50 and 59 years old who received an inactivated influenza vaccine.

The CDR3 here is CASSFGTVDYNEQFF. The CDR3 coding sequence is TGTGCCAGCAGCTTCGGGACGGTCGATTACAATGAGCAGTTCTTC. V gene TRBV7-9 combines with J gene TRBJ2-1; D possibly matches TRBD1 or TRBD2 (5 bases each). CDR3 length: 15 residues. From germline, CDR1 is SEHNR and CDR2 FQNEAQ (reference sequence). Trimming removed 3 bases at V and 4 bases at J, with 13 bases between.

This clonotype was detected a few times. The V and J genes are TRBV20-1 and TRBJ2-1, with no clear D. V was shortened by 3 bases and J by 0 bases, with 6 bases between the two germline ends. Germline lookup yields CDR1 DFQATT and CDR2 SNEGSKA (reference sequence). The CDR3 sequence is 13 residues long. The CDR3 sequence: CSARKASYNEQFF. CDR3 nucleotides: TGCAGTGCTAGGAAGGCCTCCTACAATGAGCAGTTCTTC.

In its sample, this clonotype was seen a few times. The V and J genes are TRBV4-2 and TRBJ1-2; the match to TRBD1 covers 10 bases. Germline V gene lookup returns CDR1 LGHNA and CDR2 YNFKEQ. The length of the CDR3 is 18 residues. Losses at the gene ends were 0 bases for V and 9 bases for J; bases not matched to a gene: 16. Here the CDR3 DNA reads TGTGCCAGCAGCCAAGATACCGCACCGGGACAGGGGATGAGCAGCTACACCTTC. This sequence encodes CASSQDTAPGQGMSSYTF.

The chain joins TRBV29-1 to TRBJ1-2; 10 nucleotides align to TRBD1. With 6 bases clipped from V and 5 bases from J, the junction kept 12 bases outside the gene matches. In germline, CDR1 is SQVTM, CDR2 ANQGSEA. The CDR3 covers 15 residues. The CDR3 spells CSVGSGTGVSYGYTF. CDR3 nucleotides: TGCAGCGTCGGATCCGGGACAGGGGTTTCTTATGGCTACACCTTC.

This clonotype has just a few counts. V is TRBV20-1 and J is TRBJ2-7; weak D call: TRBD2 (6 bases). V dropped 1 base and J dropped 0 bases, with 10 bases sitting between them. The germline V gene has CDR1 DFQATT and CDR2 SNEGSKA (reference sequence). There are 14 residues in the CDR3. The CDR3 sequence is CSARVEGYSYEQYF. The DNA for the CDR3 is TGCAGTGCTAGAGTGGAGGGATACTCCTACGAGCAGTACTTC.

This clonotype was seen a few times. The chain carries TRBV20-1 and TRBJ2-5; D is unclear. The CDR3 extends over 14 amino acids. Trimming took off 1 base at V and 5 bases at J, with 14 bases between the two ends. CDR1 DFQATT and CDR2 SNEGSKA come from the germline V gene (reference sequence). The CDR3 DNA sequence: TGCAGTGCTAGAGGCAGTCTTAACGTCGAGACCCAGTACTTC. Translating gives CSARGSLNVETQYF.

The V and J genes are TRBV27 and TRBJ1-2; 9 bases fit TRBD1. Germline V gene lookup returns CDR1 MNHEY and CDR2 SMNVEV (reference sequence). V lost 2 bases and J lost 10; bases outside the gene matches: 5. CDR3 length: 13 residues. CDR3 sequence reads: CASSLGTGGPYTF. The DNA of the CDR3 is TGTGCCAGCAGTTTAGGTACAGGGGGCCCCTACACCTTC.

J is TRBJ2-1 and V is TRBV19; D is undetermined. CDR3 length: 14 residues. V lost 1 base to trimming and J lost 7 bases, with 11 bases between them. From germline, CDR1 is LNHDA and CDR2 SQIVND (reference sequence). The CDR3 DNA follows: TGTGCCAGTAGTATAGTTGCAGTTTTGAATGAGCAGTTCTTC. It codes for CASSIVAVLNEQFF.

This clonotype was seen a handful of times. This chain connects TRBV15 to TRBJ1-1; 9 bases are shared with TRBD1. This CDR3 spans 14 amino acids. In germline, CDR1 is LNHNV, CDR2 YYDKDF (reference sequence). With V trimmed by 6 bases and J by 6 bases, 8 bases remained unmatched. CDR3 residues: CATSATGGFSEAFF. The CDR3 DNA reads as TGTGCCACCAGTGCGACAGGGGGTTTTTCTGAAGCTTTCTTT.

This clonotype was seen at least ten times. The CDR3 bases are TGTGCCAGCAGTGAAGTGCCAGGGAGCTCCTACGAGCAGTACTTC. Protein product: CASSEVPGSSYEQYF. The chain recombines TRBV6-1 with TRBJ2-7; D may correspond to TRBD1 or TRBD2 (5 bases each). The CDR3 runs to 15 residues. Germline V gene data show CDR1 as MNHNS and CDR2 as SASEGT. The V end lost 1 base, the J end lost 0 bases, and 10 bases lay between the germline ends.

This clonotype was recorded a few times. The chain employs TRBV5-1 and TRBJ1-1; 9 bases match TRBD1. This CDR3 spans 15 amino acids. V gave up 3 bases and J gave up 1 base; unmatched junction bases: 4. CDR1 is SGHRS and CDR2 is YFSETQ in the germline V gene. The CDR3 protein is CASSWGQGSNTEAFF. CDR3 nucleotide sequence: TGCGCCAGCAGCTGGGGACAGGGATCGAACACTGAAGCTTTCTTT.

This clonotype appeared a few times. The rearrangement joins TRBV20-1 to TRBJ1-4; possibly TRBD1 for D (5 bases). V lost 4 bases, J lost 2 bases, and 14 bases lay in between. The CDR3 consists of 15 residues. Per germline, CDR1 DFQATT and CDR2 SNEGSKA (reference sequence). The CDR3 bases are TGCAGTGCTACGGGGCAGGGAGGCACTAATGAAAAACTGTTTTTT. Its protein is CSATGQGGTNEKLFF.

The V and J genes are TRBV11-2 and TRBJ2-7, with 7 bases aligning to TRBD1. J was trimmed by 3 bases and V by 7 bases; bases with no gene match: 9. CDR1 SGHAT and CDR2 FQNNGV come from the germline V gene. This CDR3 contains 14 residues. The CDR3: CASTARGLNYEQYF. In nucleotides, the CDR3 is TGTGCCAGCACAGCCAGGGGGTTAAACTACGAGCAGTACTTC.

This clonotype was counted only a few times. This chain joins TRBV5-1 and TRBJ2-7; D not resolved. This CDR3 is 15 amino acids long. V shed 4 bases and J shed 2 bases, with 16 bases lying between them. Germline CDR1 SGHRS, CDR2 YFSETQ. The CDR3 is CASSTTPLGAYEQYF. In DNA, the CDR3 is TGCGCCAGCAGCACAACCCCTTTAGGTGCCTACGAGCAGTACTTC.

The rearrangement uses TRBV2 and TRBJ2-6, with no clear D. Trimming removed 2 bases from V and 3 bases from J, with 8 bases in between. Germline V gives CDR1 SNHLY, CDR2 FYNNEI. The CDR3 is made up of 15 amino acids. In nucleotides, the CDR3 is TGTGCCAGCAGTGAAATGGGGTTTGGGGCCAACGTCCTGACTTTC. It is translated as CASSEMGFGANVLTF.

In this sample, this clonotype turned up a few times. The chain links TRBV4-1 to TRBJ2-1; D unclear. Germline V gene sequence: CDR1 MGHRA, CDR2 YSYEKL. With 1 base removed from V and 3 bases from J, the gap between germline ends came to 10 bases. The CDR3 is made up of 15 amino acids. As DNA, the CDR3 is TGCGCCAGCAGCCAAGTCGGCTTACTCTACAATGAGCAGTTCTTC. Protein: CASSQVGLLYNEQFF.

This chain uses TRBV10-3 with TRBJ1-1; D is possibly TRBD1 (6 bases). V shed 6 bases and J shed 0 bases, with 11 bases lying between them. The germline V gene encodes CDR1 ENHRY and CDR2 SYGVKD. The CDR3 extends over 14 amino acids. The CDR3 reads CAISRDRLNTEAFF. The CDR3 DNA follows: TGTGCCATCAGCCGCGACAGGTTGAACACTGAAGCTTTCTTT.

The chain couples TRBV28 to TRBJ1-2, with 11 bases identical to TRBD1. Germline V gives CDR1 MDHEN, CDR2 SYDVKM. J gave up 7 bases and V 7 bases, and 11 bases lay outside the gene matches. This CDR3 spans 15 amino acids. The CDR3 spells CASTKSGTGGSGYTF. In DNA, the CDR3 is TGTGCCAGCACCAAATCCGGGACAGGGGGTTCTGGCTACACCTTC.

The chain is built from TRBV6-1 and TRBJ2-2; D uncertain. V lost 5 bases to trimming and J lost 2 bases, with 9 bases between them. The CDR3 is 14 amino acids. The germline V gene has CDR1 MNHNS and CDR2 SASEGT. This CDR3 is CASSRIGNTGELFF. In DNA form, the CDR3 reads TGTGCCAGCAGTCGGATCGGAAACACCGGGGAGCTGTTTTTT.

This sequence joins TRBV9 and TRBJ2-1, with 9 bases fitting TRBD2. J lost 3 bases, V lost 0 bases, and 4 bases had no gene match. The CDR3 runs to 16 residues. The germline gives CDR1 SGDLS, CDR2 YYNGEE. CDR3 residues: CASSVGGLASYNEQFF. In DNA form, the CDR3 reads TGTGCCAGCAGCGTAGGAGGACTAGCGAGCTACAATGAGCAGTTCTTC.

The chain has TRBV11-2 and TRBJ2-3; 7 bases fit TRBD1. Germline values: CDR1 SGHAT, CDR2 FQNNGV. The CDR3 runs to 17 residues. With V trimmed by 5 bases and J by 1 base, 12 bases remained unmatched. This CDR3 reads CASSRTFRQGGTDTQYF. In DNA, the CDR3 is TGTGCCAGCAGCCGCACTTTCCGACAGGGCGGCACAGATACGCAGTATTTT.